Listed below are T cell receptor beta chains from one sample, sequenced in a study of blood T cell repertoires in COVID-19. Data came from immunoSEQ multiplex PCR; TCRdb stores just in-frame clones and leaves some out. The profile shows 60,000 to 70,000 clones, roughly 83% of them singletons. Sequencing used peripheral blood. Source of these receptors: a man in his forties or fifties with active COVID-19. Both conserved end residues are part of each CDR3. D genes are given only for firm matches. Size is stated for part of the rows, as once, few or many counts, or as a class when the clone is expanded.

j_call: TRBJ2-2; v_call: TRBV6-4; clone_size: -; d_call: -; cdr3_nt: TGTGCCAGCGGGGCCAACCGCGGCACCGGGGAGCTGTTTTTT; cdr3_aa: CASGANRGTGELFF
j_call: TRBJ1-2; v_call: TRBV6-5; clone_size: -; d_call: TRBD1; cdr3_nt: TGTGCCAGCAGCTGGGACAGAAACTATGGCTACACCTTC; cdr3_aa: CASSWDRNYGYTF
j_call: TRBJ2-5; v_call: TRBV3-1/TRBV3-2; clone_size: -; d_call: -; cdr3_nt: TGTGCCAGCAGCCAAGATACCGTCCCTGGCGAGACCCAGTACTTC; cdr3_aa: CASSQDTVPGETQYF
j_call: TRBJ1-1; v_call: TRBV12-3/TRBV12-4; clone_size: -; d_call: -; cdr3_nt: TGTGCCAGCAGTTTCCTCACTGAAGCTTTCTTT; cdr3_aa: CASSFLTEAFF
j_call: TRBJ1-2; v_call: TRBV7-9; clone_size: -; d_call: TRBD1; cdr3_nt: TGTGCCAGCAGCGACCGGGACAGACTCTATGGCTACACCTTC; cdr3_aa: CASSDRDRLYGYTF
j_call: TRBJ1-6; v_call: TRBV6-1; clone_size: -; d_call: -; cdr3_nt: TGTGCCAGCAGTGAAACGGGCCCCGAGGGGGATTCACCCCTCCACTTT; cdr3_aa: CASSETGPEGDSPLHF
j_call: TRBJ1-2; v_call: TRBV28; clone_size: -; d_call: TRBD1; cdr3_nt: TGTGCCAGCAGTGCGTCGGGACAGCTTATGTATGGCTACACCTTC; cdr3_aa: CASSASGQLMYGYTF
j_call: TRBJ2-7; v_call: TRBV6-6; clone_size: -; d_call: TRBD2; cdr3_nt: TGTGCCAGCAGTTACTCAACGGGGGGGGAGCAGTACTTC; cdr3_aa: CASSYSTGGEQYF
j_call: TRBJ2-3; v_call: TRBV7-9; clone_size: -; d_call: -; cdr3_nt: TGTGCCAGCAGCTTAGGTGCAGGCACCACAGATACGCAGTATTTT; cdr3_aa: CASSLGAGTTDTQYF
j_call: TRBJ2-3; v_call: TRBV19; clone_size: -; d_call: TRBD1; cdr3_nt: TGTGCCAGTAGTATATACCGGGACAGGGTAGATACGCAGTATTTT; cdr3_aa: CASSIYRDRVDTQYF
j_call: TRBJ1-6; v_call: TRBV6-1; clone_size: -; d_call: -; cdr3_nt: TGTGCCAGCAGTGACGCGGGGGGAGATCGTTCACCCCTCCACTTT; cdr3_aa: CASSDAGGDRSPLHF
j_call: TRBJ2-1; v_call: TRBV3-1/TRBV3-2; clone_size: -; d_call: TRBD2; cdr3_nt: TGTGCCAGCAGCGATCGCGGGGGGGCCTACTACAATGAGCAGTTCTTC; cdr3_aa: CASSDRGGAYYNEQFF
j_call: TRBJ1-1; v_call: TRBV15; clone_size: -; d_call: -; cdr3_nt: TGTGCCACCAGCAGAGATTTGAGTGGGCAGAACACTGAAGCTTTCTTT; cdr3_aa: CATSRDLSGQNTEAFF
j_call: TRBJ2-7; v_call: TRBV9; clone_size: -; d_call: TRBD2; cdr3_nt: TGTGCCAGCAGCGTAGATTCGAGCGGGGGGGCAAAGCAGTACTTC; cdr3_aa: CASSVDSSGGAKQYF
j_call: TRBJ2-3; v_call: TRBV7-2; clone_size: -; d_call: TRBD1; cdr3_nt: TGTGCCAGCAGCTTGCAGGGGGCGGGAGATACGCAGTATTTT; cdr3_aa: CASSLQGAGDTQYF
j_call: TRBJ2-3; v_call: TRBV14; clone_size: -; d_call: TRBD2; cdr3_nt: TGTGCCAGCAGCCCCCTCGAAGGGGTAGCGGGGGGGCCTGCGTATTTT; cdr3_aa: CASSPLEGVAGGPAYF
j_call: TRBJ2-5; v_call: TRBV2; clone_size: -; d_call: TRBD2; cdr3_nt: TGTGCCAGCCGGACTAGCGGGAGGGCTAATAAAGAGACCCAGTACTTC; cdr3_aa: CASRTSGRANKETQYF
j_call: TRBJ2-7; v_call: TRBV5-1; clone_size: medium-sized; d_call: -; cdr3_nt: TGCGCCAGCAGGAGCGGAAGCTCCTACGAGCAGTACTTC; cdr3_aa: CASRSGSSYEQYF
j_call: TRBJ2-7; v_call: TRBV28; clone_size: -; d_call: TRBD1; cdr3_nt: TGTGCCAGCAGCTTAGACAGGGTTCGAGGCGAGCAGTACTTC; cdr3_aa: CASSLDRVRGEQYF
j_call: TRBJ2-4; v_call: TRBV3-1/TRBV3-2; clone_size: -; d_call: TRBD1; cdr3_nt: TGTGCCCGCAGGGACAGGGTCCCCAAAAACATTCAGTACTTC; cdr3_aa: CARRDRVPKNIQYF
j_call: TRBJ2-7; v_call: TRBV5-1; clone_size: -; d_call: TRBD2; cdr3_nt: TGCGCCAGCAGCTTGGGACTAGCGGGGAGCTACGAGCAGTACTTC; cdr3_aa: CASSLGLAGSYEQYF
j_call: TRBJ2-5; v_call: TRBV6-5; clone_size: -; d_call: TRBD1; cdr3_nt: TGTGCCAGCAGAAGGGGGACAGGGGAATACTTC; cdr3_aa: CASRRGTGEYF
j_call: TRBJ1-1; v_call: TRBV11-2; clone_size: -; d_call: -; cdr3_nt: TGTGCCAGCAGCTCCCAAGGGGCAGCGAACACTGAAGCTTTCTTT; cdr3_aa: CASSSQGAANTEAFF